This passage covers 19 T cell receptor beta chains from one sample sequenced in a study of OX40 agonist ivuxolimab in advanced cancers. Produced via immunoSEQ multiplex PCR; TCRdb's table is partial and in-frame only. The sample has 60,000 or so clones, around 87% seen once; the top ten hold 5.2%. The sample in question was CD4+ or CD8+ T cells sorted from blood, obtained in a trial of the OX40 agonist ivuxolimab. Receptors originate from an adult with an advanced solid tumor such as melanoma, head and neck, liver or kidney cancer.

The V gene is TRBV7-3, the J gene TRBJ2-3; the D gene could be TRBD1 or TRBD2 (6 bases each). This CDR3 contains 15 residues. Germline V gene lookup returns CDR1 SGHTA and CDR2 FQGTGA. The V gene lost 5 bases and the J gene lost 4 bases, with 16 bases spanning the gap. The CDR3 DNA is TGTGCCAGCAGCCCCCCGGTGGGGGGCGCAGATACGCAGTATTTT. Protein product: CASSPPVGGADTQYF. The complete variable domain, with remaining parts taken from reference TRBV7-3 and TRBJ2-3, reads GAGVSQTPSNKVTEKGKYVELRCDPISGHTALYWYRQSLGQGPEFLIYFQGTGAADDSGLPNDRFFAVRPEGSVSTLKIQRTERGDSAVYLCASSPPVGGADTQYFGPGTRLTVL.

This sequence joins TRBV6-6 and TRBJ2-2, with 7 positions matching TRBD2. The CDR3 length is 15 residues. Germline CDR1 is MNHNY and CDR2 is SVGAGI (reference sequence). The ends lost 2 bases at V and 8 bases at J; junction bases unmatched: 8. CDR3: CASSYLGTTRGELFF. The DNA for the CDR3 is TGTGCCAGCAGTTACCTTGGGACTACGAGGGGGGAGCTGTTTTTT.

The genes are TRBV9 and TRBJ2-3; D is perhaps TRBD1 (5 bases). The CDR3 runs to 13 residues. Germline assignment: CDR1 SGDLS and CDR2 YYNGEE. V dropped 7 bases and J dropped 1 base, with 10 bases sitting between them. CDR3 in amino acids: CASARVRTDTQYF. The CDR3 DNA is TGTGCCAGCGCCAGGGTGCGCACAGATACGCAGTATTTT.

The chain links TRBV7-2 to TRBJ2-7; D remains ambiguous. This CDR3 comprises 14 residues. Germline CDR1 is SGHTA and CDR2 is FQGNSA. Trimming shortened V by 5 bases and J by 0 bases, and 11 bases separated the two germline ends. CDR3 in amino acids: CASSHRRSSYEQYF. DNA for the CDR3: TGTGCCAGCAGCCACCGACGGTCCTCCTACGAGCAGTACTTC. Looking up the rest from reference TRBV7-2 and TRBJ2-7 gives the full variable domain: GAGVSQSPSNKVTEKGKDVELRCDPISGHTALYWYRQSLGQGLEFLIYFQGNSAPDKSGLPSDRFSAERTGGSVSTLTIQRTQQEDSAVYLCASSHRRSSYEQYFGPGTRLTVT.

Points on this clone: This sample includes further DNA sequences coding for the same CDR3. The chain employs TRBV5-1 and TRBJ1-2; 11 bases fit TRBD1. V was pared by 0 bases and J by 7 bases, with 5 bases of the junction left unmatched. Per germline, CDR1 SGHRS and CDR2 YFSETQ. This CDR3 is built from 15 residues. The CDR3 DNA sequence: TGCGCCAGCAGCTTGGCAGGACAGGGGGCATCTGGCTACACCTTC. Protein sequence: CASSLAGQGASGYTF.

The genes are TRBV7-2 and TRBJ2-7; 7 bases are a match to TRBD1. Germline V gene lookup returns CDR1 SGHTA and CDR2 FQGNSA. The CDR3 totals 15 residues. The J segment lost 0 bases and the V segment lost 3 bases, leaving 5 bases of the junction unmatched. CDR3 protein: CASSFSGTASYEQYF. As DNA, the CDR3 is TGTGCCAGCAGCTTTTCCGGGACAGCCTCCTACGAGCAGTACTTC.

The CDR3 reads CASSRGTGETQYF. DNA of the CDR3: TGTGCCAGCAGCCGCGGGACAGGGGAGACCCAGTACTTC. This chain joins TRBV14 and TRBJ2-5; 9 bases are shared with TRBD1. Germline-derived CDR1 and CDR2 are SGHDN and FVKESK. The CDR3 is 13 amino acids. V was clipped by 4 bases and J by 5 bases; unmatched bases: 2.

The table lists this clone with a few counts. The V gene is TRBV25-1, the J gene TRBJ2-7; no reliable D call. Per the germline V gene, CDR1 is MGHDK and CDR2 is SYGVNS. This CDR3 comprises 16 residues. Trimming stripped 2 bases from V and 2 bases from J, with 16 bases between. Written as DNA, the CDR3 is TGTGCCAGCAGTGAAGCGAGCAGCCACCGAGCCTACGAGCAGTACTTC. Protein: CASSEASSHRAYEQYF.

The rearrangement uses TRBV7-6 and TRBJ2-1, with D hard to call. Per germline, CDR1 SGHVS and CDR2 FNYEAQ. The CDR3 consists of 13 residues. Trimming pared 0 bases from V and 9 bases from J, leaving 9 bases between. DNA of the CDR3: TGTGCCAGCAGCTTAGCGGTAACCAGTGAGCAGTTCTTC. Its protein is CASSLAVTSEQFF.

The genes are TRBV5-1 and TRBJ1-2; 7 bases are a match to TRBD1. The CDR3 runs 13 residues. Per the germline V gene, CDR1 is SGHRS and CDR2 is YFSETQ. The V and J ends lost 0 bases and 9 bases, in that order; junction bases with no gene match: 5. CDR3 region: CASSLGQGNSYTF. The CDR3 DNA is TGCGCCAGCAGCTTGGGACAGGGCAACAGCTACACCTTC.

CDR3 region: CASSLERGRPNTEAFF. As DNA, the CDR3 is TGTGCCAGCAGCTTGGAGAGGGGCCGTCCGAACACTGAAGCTTTCTTT. This chain links TRBV5-6 with TRBJ1-1, with D possibly TRBD1 on 5 matching bases. Germline CDR1 and CDR2: SGHDT and YYEEEE. Deletions cut 0 bases from V and 1 base from J, with 13 bases between. This CDR3 is built from 16 residues.

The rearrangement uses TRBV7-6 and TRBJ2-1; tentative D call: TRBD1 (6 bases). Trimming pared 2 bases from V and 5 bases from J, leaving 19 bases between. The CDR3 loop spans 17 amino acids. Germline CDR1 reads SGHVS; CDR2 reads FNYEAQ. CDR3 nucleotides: TGTGCCAGCAGCTTAAGCCCGGGACAAACCGCCGACAATGAGCAGTTCTTC. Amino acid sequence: CASSLSPGQTADNEQFF.

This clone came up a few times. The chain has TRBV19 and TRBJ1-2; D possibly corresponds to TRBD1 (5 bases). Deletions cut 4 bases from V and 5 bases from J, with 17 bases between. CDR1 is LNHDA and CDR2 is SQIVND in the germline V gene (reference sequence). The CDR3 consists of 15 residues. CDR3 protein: CASSSAGRYSYGYTF. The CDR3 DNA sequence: TGTGCCAGTAGTAGCGCGGGACGTTATAGTTATGGCTACACCTTC.

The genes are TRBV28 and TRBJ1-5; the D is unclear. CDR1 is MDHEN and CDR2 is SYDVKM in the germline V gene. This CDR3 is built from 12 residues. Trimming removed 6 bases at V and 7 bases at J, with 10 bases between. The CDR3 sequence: CASSLVGQPQHF. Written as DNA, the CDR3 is TGTGCCAGCAGCCTAGTGGGGCAGCCCCAGCATTTT.

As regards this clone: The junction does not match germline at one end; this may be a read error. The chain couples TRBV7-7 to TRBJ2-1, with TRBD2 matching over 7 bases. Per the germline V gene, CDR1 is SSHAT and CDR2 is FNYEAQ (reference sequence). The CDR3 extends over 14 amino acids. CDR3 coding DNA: TGTGCTAGCAGCCCGTCTAGCGGCCAATCTGAGCAGTTCTTC. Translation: CASSPSSGQSEQFF.

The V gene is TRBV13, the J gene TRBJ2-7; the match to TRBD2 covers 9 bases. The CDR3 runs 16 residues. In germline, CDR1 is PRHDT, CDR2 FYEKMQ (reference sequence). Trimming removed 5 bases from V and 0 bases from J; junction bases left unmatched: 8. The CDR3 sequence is CASSAGGTALSYEQYF. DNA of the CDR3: TGTGCCAGCAGCGCGGGGGGGACAGCCCTCTCCTACGAGCAGTACTTC.

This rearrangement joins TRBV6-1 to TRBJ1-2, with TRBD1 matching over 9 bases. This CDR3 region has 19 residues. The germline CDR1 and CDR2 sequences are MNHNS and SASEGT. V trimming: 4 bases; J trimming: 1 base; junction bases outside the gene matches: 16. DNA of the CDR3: TGTGCCAGCAGTGCCATGTTTCCATGGGACAGGGTAGGTAACTATGGCTACACCTTC. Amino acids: CASSAMFPWDRVGNYGYTF.

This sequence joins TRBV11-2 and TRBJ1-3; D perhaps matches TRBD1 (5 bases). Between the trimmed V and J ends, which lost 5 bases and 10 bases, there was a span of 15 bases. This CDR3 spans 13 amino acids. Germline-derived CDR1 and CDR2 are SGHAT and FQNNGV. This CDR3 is CASSPGPRETIYF. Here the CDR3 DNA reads TGTGCCAGCAGCCCGGGGCCCAGGGAGACCATATATTTT.

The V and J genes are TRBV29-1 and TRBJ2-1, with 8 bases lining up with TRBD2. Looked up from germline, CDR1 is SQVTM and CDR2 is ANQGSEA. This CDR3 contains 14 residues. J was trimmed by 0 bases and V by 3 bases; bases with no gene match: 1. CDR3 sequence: CSVDGTSSYNEQFF. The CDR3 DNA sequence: TGCAGCGTTGATGGGACTAGCTCCTACAATGAGCAGTTCTTC.